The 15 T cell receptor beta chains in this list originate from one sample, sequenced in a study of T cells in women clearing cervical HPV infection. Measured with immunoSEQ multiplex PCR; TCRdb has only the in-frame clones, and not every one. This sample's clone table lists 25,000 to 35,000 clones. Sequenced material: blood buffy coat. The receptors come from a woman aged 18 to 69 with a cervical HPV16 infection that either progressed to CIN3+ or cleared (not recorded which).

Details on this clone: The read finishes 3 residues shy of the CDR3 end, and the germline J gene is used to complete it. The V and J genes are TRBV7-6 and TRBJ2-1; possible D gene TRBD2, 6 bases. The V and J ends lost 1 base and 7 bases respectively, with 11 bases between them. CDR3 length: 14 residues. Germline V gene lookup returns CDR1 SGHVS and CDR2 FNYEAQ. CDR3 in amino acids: CASSLEPGGNEQFF. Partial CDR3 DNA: TGTGCCAGCAGCTTAGAACCTGGGGGGAATGAG.

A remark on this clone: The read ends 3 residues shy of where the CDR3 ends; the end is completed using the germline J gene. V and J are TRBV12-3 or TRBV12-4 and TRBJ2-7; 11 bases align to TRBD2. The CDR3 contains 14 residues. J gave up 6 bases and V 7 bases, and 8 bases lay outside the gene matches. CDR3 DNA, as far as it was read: TGTGCCAGCACCTTAGCGGGGGGGCCAAGCGAG. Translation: CASTLAGGPSE. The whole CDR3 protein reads CASTLAGGPSEQYF.

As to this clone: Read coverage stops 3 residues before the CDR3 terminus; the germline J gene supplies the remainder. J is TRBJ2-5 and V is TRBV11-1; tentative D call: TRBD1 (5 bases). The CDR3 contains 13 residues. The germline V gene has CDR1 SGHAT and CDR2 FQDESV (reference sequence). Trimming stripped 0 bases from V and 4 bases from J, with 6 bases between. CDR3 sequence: CASSLAGRETQYF. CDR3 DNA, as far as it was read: TGTGCCAGCAGCTTAGCGGGGCGAGAGACC.

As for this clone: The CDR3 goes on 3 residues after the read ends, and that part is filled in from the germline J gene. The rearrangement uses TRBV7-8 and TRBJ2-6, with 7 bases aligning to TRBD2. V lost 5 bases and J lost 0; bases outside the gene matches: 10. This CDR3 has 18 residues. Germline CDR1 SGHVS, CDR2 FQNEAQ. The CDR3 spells CASSPAGLDFSGANVLTF. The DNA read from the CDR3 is TGTGCCAGCAGCCCAGCGGGGCTTGATTTCTCTGGGGCCAACGTC. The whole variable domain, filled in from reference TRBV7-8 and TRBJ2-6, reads GAGVSQSPRYKVAKRGQDVALRCDPISGHVSLFWYQQALGQGPEFLTYFQNEAQLDKSGLPSDRFFAERPEGSVSTLKIQRTQQEDSAVYLCASSPAGLDFSGANVLTFGAGSRLTVL.

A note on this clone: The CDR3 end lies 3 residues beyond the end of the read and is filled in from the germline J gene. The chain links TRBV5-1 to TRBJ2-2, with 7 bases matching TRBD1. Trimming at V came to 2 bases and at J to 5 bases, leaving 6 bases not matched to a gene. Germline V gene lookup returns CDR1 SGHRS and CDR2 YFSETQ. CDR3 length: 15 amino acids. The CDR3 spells CASSFQGVRTGELFF. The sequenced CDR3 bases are TGCGCCAGCAGCTTCCAGGGGGTCAGAACCGGGGAG.

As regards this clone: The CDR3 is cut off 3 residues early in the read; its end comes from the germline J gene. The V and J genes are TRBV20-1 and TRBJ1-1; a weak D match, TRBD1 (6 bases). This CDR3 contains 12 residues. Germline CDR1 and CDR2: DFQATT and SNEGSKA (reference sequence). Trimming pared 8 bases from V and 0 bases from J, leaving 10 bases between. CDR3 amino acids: CSTTGLNTEAFF. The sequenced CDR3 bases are TGCAGTACCACAGGGTTGAACACTGAA.

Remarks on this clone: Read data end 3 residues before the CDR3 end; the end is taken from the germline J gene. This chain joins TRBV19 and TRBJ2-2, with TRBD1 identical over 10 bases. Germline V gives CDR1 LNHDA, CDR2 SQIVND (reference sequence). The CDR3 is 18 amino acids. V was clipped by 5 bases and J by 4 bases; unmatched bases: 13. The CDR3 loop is CASSPPAGTGDITGELFF. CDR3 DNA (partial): TGTGCCAGTAGTCCGCCCGCGGGGACAGGGGATATCACCGGGGAG.

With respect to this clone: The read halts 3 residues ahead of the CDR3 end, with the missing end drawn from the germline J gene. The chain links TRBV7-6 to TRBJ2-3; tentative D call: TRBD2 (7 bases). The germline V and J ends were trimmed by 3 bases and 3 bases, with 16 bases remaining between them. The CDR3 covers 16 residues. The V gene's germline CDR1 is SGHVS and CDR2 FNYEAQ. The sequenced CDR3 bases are TGTGCCAGCAGCTTGGTGGGGGGGGCTCGGACAGATACG. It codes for CASSLVGGARTDT. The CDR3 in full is CASSLVGGARTDTQYF. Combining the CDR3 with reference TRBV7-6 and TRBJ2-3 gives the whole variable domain GAGVSQSPRYKVTKRGQDVALRCDPISGHVSLYWYRQALGQGPEFLTYFNYEAQQDKSGLPNDRFSAERPEGSISTLTIQRTEQRDSAMYRCASSLVGGARTDTQYFGPGTRLTVL.

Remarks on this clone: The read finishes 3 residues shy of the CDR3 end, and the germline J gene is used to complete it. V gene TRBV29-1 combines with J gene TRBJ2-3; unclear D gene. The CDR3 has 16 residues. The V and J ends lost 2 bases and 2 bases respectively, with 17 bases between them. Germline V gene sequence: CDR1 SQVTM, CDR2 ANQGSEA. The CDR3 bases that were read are TGCAGCGTTGAACGTCGGTTCACCACCTCCACAGATACG. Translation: CSVERRFTTSTDT. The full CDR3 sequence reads CSVERRFTTSTDTQYF.

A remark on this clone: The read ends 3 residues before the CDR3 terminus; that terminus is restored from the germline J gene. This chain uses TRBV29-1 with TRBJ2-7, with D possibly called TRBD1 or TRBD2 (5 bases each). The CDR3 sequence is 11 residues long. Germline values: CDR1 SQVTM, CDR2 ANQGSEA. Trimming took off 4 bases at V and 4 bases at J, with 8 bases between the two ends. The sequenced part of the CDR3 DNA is TGCAGCGTTGGAGGGGAGTACGAG. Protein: CSVGGEYE. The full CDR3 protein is CSVGGEYEQYF.

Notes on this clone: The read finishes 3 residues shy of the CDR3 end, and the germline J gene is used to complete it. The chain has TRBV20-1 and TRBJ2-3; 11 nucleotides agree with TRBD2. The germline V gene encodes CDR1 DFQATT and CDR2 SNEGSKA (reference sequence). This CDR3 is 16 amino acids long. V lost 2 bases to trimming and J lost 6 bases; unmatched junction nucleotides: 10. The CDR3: CSARSAASGGPDTQYF. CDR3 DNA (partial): TGCAGTGCTAGATCCGCGGCTAGCGGGGGGCCCGATACG.

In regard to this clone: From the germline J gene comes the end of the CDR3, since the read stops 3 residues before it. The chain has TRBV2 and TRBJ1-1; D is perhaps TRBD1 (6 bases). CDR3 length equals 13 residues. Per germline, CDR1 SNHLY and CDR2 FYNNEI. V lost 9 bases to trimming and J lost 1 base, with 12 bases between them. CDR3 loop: CASSQGKNTEAFF. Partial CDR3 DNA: TGTGCCAGTTCCCAGGGGAAGAACACTGAA.

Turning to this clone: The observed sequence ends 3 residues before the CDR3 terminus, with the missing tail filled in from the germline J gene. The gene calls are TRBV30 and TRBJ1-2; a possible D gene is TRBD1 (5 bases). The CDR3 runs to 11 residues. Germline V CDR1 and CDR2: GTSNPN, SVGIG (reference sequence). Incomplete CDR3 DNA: TGTGCCTGGAGACCAGGGTTAGGC. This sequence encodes CAWRPGLG. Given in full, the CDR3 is CAWRPGLGYTF. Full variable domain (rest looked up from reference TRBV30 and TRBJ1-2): SQTIHQWPATLVQPVGSPLSLECTVEGTSNPNLYWYRQAAGRGLQLLFYSVGIGQISSEVPQNLSASRPQDRQFILSSKKLLLSDSGFYLCAWRPGLGYTFGSGTRLTVV.

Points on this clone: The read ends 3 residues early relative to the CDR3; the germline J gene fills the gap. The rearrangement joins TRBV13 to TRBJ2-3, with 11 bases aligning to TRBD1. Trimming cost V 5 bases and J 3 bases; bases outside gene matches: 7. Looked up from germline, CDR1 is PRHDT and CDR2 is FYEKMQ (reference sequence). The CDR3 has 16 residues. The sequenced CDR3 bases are TGTGCCAGCAGCCCTCGGGACAGGGGGATAACAGATACG. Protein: CASSPRDRGITDT. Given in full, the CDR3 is CASSPRDRGITDTQYF.

The covered CDR3 bases are TGTGCCAGCTCACTCCGGTTCACTGAA. Protein product: CASSLRFTE. The full CDR3 reads CASSLRFTEAFF. The gene calls are TRBV18 and TRBJ1-1; the D is unclear. Sequencing ends 3 residues short of the CDR3 end; the germline J gene provides the rest. The germline V gene encodes CDR1 KGHSH and CDR2 LQKENI. V dropped 4 bases and J dropped 4 bases, with 7 bases sitting between them. CDR3 length: 12 amino acids.